These T cell receptor beta chains were read from a single sample in a study of post-analysis software for immune sequencing data. MiXCR, run by TCRdb on the PCR reads, gives a single entry per CDR3 protein. Of approximately 400,000 distinct CDR3 sequences listed, approximately 33% are singletons. The material sequenced was blood. All receptors derive from a girl aged 10 to 17 with multiple sclerosis. Each CDR3 is given with its conserved first and last residue. Fields, in order: J gene, clone size, D gene, V gene, CDR3 DNA, CDR3 protein. A D gene is named only where the DNA matches it firmly. Clone sizes are given selectively: once, few, many, or a class where the clone is expanded.

J: TRBJ2-2
size: few
D: TRBD2
V: TRBV4-3
DNA: TGCGCCAGCAGCGCGCGGGGGGGCCAGACCGGGGAGCTGTTTTTT
CDR3: CASSARGGQTGELFF

J: TRBJ1-2
size: .
D: .
V: TRBV9
DNA: TGTGCCAGCAGCGCCCAACAGGGACCCTATGGCTACACCTTC
CDR3: CASSAQQGPYGYTF

J: TRBJ2-1
size: .
D: .
V: TRBV27
DNA: TGTGCCAGCAGTTTAGAGGGCGAAGGCTCCTACAATGAGCAGTTCTTC
CDR3: CASSLEGEGSYNEQFF

J: TRBJ2-1
size: .
D: TRBD1
V: TRBV2
DNA: TGTGCCAGCAACGGACAGGGGTCCTACAATGAGCAGTTCTTC
CDR3: CASNGQGSYNEQFF

J: TRBJ1-2
size: .
D: TRBD1
V: TRBV11-2
DNA: TGTGCCAGCAGCATGGGACAGGCCCACTATGGCTACACCTTC
CDR3: CASSMGQAHYGYTF

J: TRBJ2-1
size: .
D: .
V: TRBV7-9
DNA: TGTGCCAGCAGCCCCCCTGGGCTGACCAGCGAGCAGTTCTTC
CDR3: CASSPPGLTSEQFF

J: TRBJ2-7
size: few
D: .
V: TRBV12-3/TRBV12-4
DNA: TGTGCCAGCAGTTTCGGGGACCCCTACGAGCAGTACTTC
CDR3: CASSFGDPYEQYF

J: TRBJ1-2
size: .
D: .
V: TRBV7-2
DNA: TGTGCCAGCAGCTGGACAGATAACTATGGCTACACCTTC
CDR3: CASSWTDNYGYTF

J: TRBJ1-1
size: few
D: .
V: TRBV12-3/TRBV12-4
DNA: TGTGCCAGCAAACACCTTACCCAGAACACTGAAGCTTTCTTT
CDR3: CASKHLTQNTEAFF

J: TRBJ2-1
size: .
D: TRBD2
V: TRBV7-3
DNA: TGTGCCAGCAGCCTAAGCCCCGGGACTAGCGGGAGTGGTGAGCAGTTCTTC
CDR3: CASSLSPGTSGSGEQFF

J: TRBJ2-1
size: few
D: .
V: TRBV11-2
DNA: TGTGCCAGCAGCCCGGTACGTGGGCGGCTAAATGAGCAGTTCTTC
CDR3: CASSPVRGRLNEQFF

J: TRBJ2-4
size: .
D: .
V: TRBV6-2/TRBV6-3
DNA: TGTGCCAGCAGATTCAGCCTAGCCAAAAACATTCAGTACTTC
CDR3: CASRFSLAKNIQYF

J: TRBJ2-7
size: .
D: TRBD2
V: TRBV5-1
DNA: TGCGCCAGCAGCGGAGGGGAGGGCACCCACGAGCAGTACTTC
CDR3: CASSGGEGTHEQYF

J: TRBJ2-1
size: few
D: .
V: TRBV5-1
DNA: TGCGCCAGCAGCCTACAGGGCGGGACTCAGCAGTTCTTC
CDR3: CASSLQGGTQQFF

J: TRBJ2-1
size: .
D: TRBD1
V: TRBV12-3/TRBV12-4
DNA: TGTGCCAGCAGTTTCCTCGGACAGGGACTGTACAATGAGCAGTTCTTC
CDR3: CASSFLGQGLYNEQFF

J: TRBJ2-1
size: .
D: .
V: TRBV29-1
DNA: TGCAGCGTTGCCGGGACCTCCTACAATGAGCAGTTCTTC
CDR3: CSVAGTSYNEQFF

J: TRBJ2-1
size: .
D: TRBD2
V: TRBV20-1
DNA: TGCAGTTGGGGACTAGCGGGGGGGCACGAGCAGTTCTTC
CDR3: CSWGLAGGHEQFF

J: TRBJ2-7
size: .
D: .
V: TRBV20-1
DNA: TGCAGTGGACTATCCTTCTACAATGAGCAGTACTTC
CDR3: CSGLSFYNEQYF

J: TRBJ1-2
size: .
D: .
V: TRBV7-9
DNA: TGTGCCAGCAGCTTAGCGATCTCCGGGGGAAGGTATGGCTACACCTTC
CDR3: CASSLAISGGRYGYTF

J: TRBJ2-5
size: .
D: .
V: TRBV2
DNA: TGTGCCAGCAGTGACCTGGGGTTTCAAGAGACCCAGTACTTC
CDR3: CASSDLGFQETQYF

J: TRBJ1-1
size: few
D: .
V: TRBV5-1
DNA: TGCGCCAGTGCCGGTACGAACACTGAAGCTTTCTTT
CDR3: CASAGTNTEAFF

J: TRBJ2-5
size: .
D: .
V: TRBV7-3
DNA: TGTGCCAGCGGGCGGACCAAACGGGGGACCCAGTACTTC
CDR3: CASGRTKRGTQYF

J: TRBJ2-1
size: .
D: .
V: TRBV24-1
DNA: TGTGCCACCAGTGACTTGAGGCAGAACAATGAGCAGTTCTTC
CDR3: CATSDLRQNNEQFF

J: TRBJ2-7
size: .
D: TRBD1
V: TRBV4-3
DNA: TGCGCCAGCAGCCAAGATACCCAGGGGGCTTACGAGCAGTACTTC
CDR3: CASSQDTQGAYEQYF

J: TRBJ1-4
size: .
D: .
V: TRBV4-1
DNA: TGCGCCAGCAGCCAAACAAATTCCCGGACGGAATCCGCAAAACTGTTTTTT
CDR3: CASSQTNSRTESAKLFF

J: TRBJ1-6
size: .
D: .
V: TRBV6-6
DNA: TGTGCCAGCCAAGGGGTCCGGGATTCACCCCTCCACTTT
CDR3: CASQGVRDSPLHF

J: TRBJ2-6
size: .
D: TRBD1
V: TRBV12-3/TRBV12-4
DNA: TGTGCCAGCAGTTCGACCGACAGGGTGGCTGGGGCCAACGTCCTGACTTTC
CDR3: CASSSTDRVAGANVLTF

J: TRBJ1-6
size: .
D: TRBD1
V: TRBV10-3
DNA: TGTGCCATCAGTGACATGGACAGGAGCTCCTATAATTCACCCCTCCACTTT
CDR3: CAISDMDRSSYNSPLHF

J: TRBJ2-2
size: .
D: TRBD2
V: TRBV12-5
DNA: TGTGCTAGTGGCCGTCCTCTAGCGGGGGGTGACGGGGAGCTGTTTTTT
CDR3: CASGRPLAGGDGELFF

J: TRBJ2-3
size: .
D: .
V: TRBV4-1
DNA: TGCGCCAGCAGCCAACCGGGACGTACCGGGAAAGATACGCAGTATTTT
CDR3: CASSQPGRTGKDTQYF

J: TRBJ2-3
size: .
D: TRBD2
V: TRBV2
DNA: TGTGCCAGCAAGTTGCGGGGGGTAACAGATACGCAGTATTTT
CDR3: CASKLRGVTDTQYF

J: TRBJ2-1
size: few
D: TRBD1
V: TRBV6-1
DNA: TGTGCAGCGGCGACAGGGGCCTACAATGAGCAGTTCTTC
CDR3: CAAATGAYNEQFF

J: TRBJ1-5
size: .
D: TRBD1
V: TRBV7-2
DNA: TGTGCCAGCAGCCCCCAACAGGGGGCGCTTAATCAGCCCCAGCATTTT
CDR3: CASSPQQGALNQPQHF

J: TRBJ2-4
size: .
D: TRBD1
V: TRBV15
DNA: TGTGCCACCAGCTTTCCGGGGACAGGGGGCATTCAGTACTTC
CDR3: CATSFPGTGGIQYF

J: TRBJ2-3
size: few
D: TRBD1
V: TRBV7-8
DNA: TGTGCCAGCAGCTTACAGGGGGCCCTCGCAGATACGCAGTATTTT
CDR3: CASSLQGALADTQYF

J: TRBJ2-7
size: .
D: .
V: TRBV6-2/TRBV6-3
DNA: TGTGCCAGCAGTTACCGGGACCCCGGCCATGAGCAGTACTTC
CDR3: CASSYRDPGHEQYF

J: TRBJ2-1
size: few
D: TRBD2
V: TRBV6-6
DNA: TGTGCCAGCAGCCTAGCGGGAAACAATGAGCAGTTCTTC
CDR3: CASSLAGNNEQFF

J: TRBJ1-2
size: few
D: .
V: TRBV20-1
DNA: TGCAGTGCAAACGATGGCTACACCTTC
CDR3: CSANDGYTF

J: TRBJ1-4
size: .
D: .
V: TRBV18
DNA: TGTGCCAGCTCAAACGAAGTAAATGAAAAACTGTTTTTT
CDR3: CASSNEVNEKLFF

J: TRBJ2-7
size: many
D: TRBD2
V: TRBV5-1
DNA: TGCGCCAGCAGCCCAGGACTAGCGGGGACCTACGAGCAGTACTTC
CDR3: CASSPGLAGTYEQYF

J: TRBJ1-1
size: .
D: .
V: TRBV4-1
DNA: TGCGCCAGCAGCCAAGATCCGGGGGCTGGCACTGAAGCTTTCTTT
CDR3: CASSQDPGAGTEAFF

J: TRBJ2-7
size: .
D: TRBD1
V: TRBV5-6
DNA: TGTGCCAGCAGCTTCGGGACAGGCTACTACGAGCAGTACTTC
CDR3: CASSFGTGYYEQYF

J: TRBJ2-5
size: .
D: .
V: TRBV5-1
DNA: TGCGCCAGCAGCCACAATGAGGGGATGGAGACCCAGTACTTC
CDR3: CASSHNEGMETQYF